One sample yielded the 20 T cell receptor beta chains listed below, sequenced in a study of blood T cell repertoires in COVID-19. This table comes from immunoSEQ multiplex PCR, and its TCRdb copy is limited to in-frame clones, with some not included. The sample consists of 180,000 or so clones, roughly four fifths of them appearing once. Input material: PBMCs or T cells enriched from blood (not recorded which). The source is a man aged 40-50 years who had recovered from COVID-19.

DNA for the CDR3: TGTGCCAGCAGTTCCTGGGACAGGGTAAACTACAATGAGCAGTTCTTC. Residues: CASSSWDRVNYNEQFF. V gene TRBV27 combines with J gene TRBJ2-1; 9 bases match TRBD1. This CDR3 comprises 16 residues. Germline loops: CDR1 MNHEY, CDR2 SMNVEV (reference sequence). V dropped 4 bases and J dropped 3; count of bases not matched to a gene: 7.

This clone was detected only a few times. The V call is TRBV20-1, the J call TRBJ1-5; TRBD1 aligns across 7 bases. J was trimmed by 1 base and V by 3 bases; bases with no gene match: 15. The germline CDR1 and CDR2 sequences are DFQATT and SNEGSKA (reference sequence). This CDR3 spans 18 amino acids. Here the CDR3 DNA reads TGCAGTGCTAGTAGTCGGGCAGGGGGAACGAGAAGCAATCAGCCCCAGCATTTT. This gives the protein CSASSRAGGTRSNQPQHF.

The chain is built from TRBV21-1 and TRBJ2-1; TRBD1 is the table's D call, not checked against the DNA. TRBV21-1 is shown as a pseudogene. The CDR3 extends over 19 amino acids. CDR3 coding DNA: TGTGCCAGCAGCAAAGCTGTGGGGCTGGACCTACTATCCTACAATGAGCAGTTCTTC. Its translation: CASSKAVGLDLLSYNEQFF.

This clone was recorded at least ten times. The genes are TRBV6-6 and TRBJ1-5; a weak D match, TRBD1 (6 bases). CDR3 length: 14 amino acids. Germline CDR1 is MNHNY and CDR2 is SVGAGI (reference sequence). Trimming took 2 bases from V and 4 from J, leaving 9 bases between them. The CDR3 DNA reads TGTGCCAGCAGTTACGAAAGGGGGAATCAGCCCCAGCATTTT. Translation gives CASSYERGNQPQHF.

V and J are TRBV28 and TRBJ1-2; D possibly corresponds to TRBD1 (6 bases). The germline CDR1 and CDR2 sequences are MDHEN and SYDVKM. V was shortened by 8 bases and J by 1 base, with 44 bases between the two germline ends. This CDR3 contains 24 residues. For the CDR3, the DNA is TGTGCCAGCGATAAAGGACAGCCGTTTTACCTGCCAACGTCCCTGGATCCTAATAACTATGGCTACACCTTC. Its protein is CASDKGQPFYLPTSLDPNNYGYTF.

The CDR3 region is CASSEGNYNYGYTF. The CDR3 coding sequence is TGCGCCAGCAGTGAGGGTAACTATAACTATGGCTACACCTTC. V is TRBV10-2 and J is TRBJ1-2; no reliable D call. V was cut by 2 bases and J by 1 base, with 8 bases left in between. CDR1 and CDR2 (germline): WSHSY, SAAADI. CDR3 length: 14 residues.

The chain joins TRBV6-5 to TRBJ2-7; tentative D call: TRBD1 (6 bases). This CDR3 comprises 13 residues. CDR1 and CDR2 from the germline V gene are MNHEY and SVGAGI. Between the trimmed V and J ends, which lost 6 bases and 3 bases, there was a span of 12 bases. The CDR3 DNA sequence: TGTGCCAGCAGATCCGGGACAAACTACGAGCAGTACTTC. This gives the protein CASRSGTNYEQYF.

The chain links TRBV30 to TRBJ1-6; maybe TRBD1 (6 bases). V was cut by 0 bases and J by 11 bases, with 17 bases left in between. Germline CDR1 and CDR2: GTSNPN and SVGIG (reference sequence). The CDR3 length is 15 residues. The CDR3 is CAWSVLGGMSAPLHF. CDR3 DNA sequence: TGTGCCTGGAGTGTACTTGGGGGCATGTCGGCACCCCTCCACTTT.

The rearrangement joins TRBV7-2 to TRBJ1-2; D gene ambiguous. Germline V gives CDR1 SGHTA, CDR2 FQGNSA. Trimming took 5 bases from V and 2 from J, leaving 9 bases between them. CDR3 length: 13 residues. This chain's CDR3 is CASSRDGNYGYTF. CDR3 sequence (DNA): TGTGCCAGCAGCCGGGATGGGAACTATGGCTACACCTTC.

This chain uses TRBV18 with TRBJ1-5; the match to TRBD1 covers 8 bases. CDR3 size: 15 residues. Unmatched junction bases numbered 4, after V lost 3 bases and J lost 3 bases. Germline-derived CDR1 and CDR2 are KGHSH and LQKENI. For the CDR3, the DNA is TGTGCCAGCTCACCCCTGACAGGGGTCAATCAGCCCCAGCATTTT. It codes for CASSPLTGVNQPQHF.

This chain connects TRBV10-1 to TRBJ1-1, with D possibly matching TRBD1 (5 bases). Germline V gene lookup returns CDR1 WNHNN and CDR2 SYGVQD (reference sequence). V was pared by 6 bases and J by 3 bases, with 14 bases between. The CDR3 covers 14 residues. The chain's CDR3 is CASRKDTYHTEAFF. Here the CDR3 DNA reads TGCGCCAGCAGGAAGGACACCTACCACACTGAAGCTTTCTTT.

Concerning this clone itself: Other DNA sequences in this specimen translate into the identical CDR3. In DNA form, the CDR3 reads TGTGCCAGCAGTTTGTCGGTGAACACTGAAGCTTTCTTT. Translating it yields CASSLSVNTEAFF. The V call is TRBV12-3 or TRBV12-4, the J call TRBJ1-1; D gene unclear. Trimming removed 3 bases at V and 0 bases at J, with 5 bases between. This CDR3 is 13 amino acids long.

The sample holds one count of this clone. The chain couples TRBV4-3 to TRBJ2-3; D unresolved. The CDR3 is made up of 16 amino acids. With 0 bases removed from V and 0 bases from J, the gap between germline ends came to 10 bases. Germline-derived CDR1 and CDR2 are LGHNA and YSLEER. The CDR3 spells CASSQDLRSSTDTQYF. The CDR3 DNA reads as TGCGCCAGCAGCCAAGATCTTCGGTCTAGCACAGATACGCAGTATTTT.

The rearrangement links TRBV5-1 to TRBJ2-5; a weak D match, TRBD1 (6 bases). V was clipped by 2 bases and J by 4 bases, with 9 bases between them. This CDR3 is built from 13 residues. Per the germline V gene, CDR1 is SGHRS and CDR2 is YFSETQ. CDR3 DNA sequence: TGCGCCAGCAGCTTACAGGGTTCAGAGACCCAGTACTTC. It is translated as CASSLQGSETQYF.

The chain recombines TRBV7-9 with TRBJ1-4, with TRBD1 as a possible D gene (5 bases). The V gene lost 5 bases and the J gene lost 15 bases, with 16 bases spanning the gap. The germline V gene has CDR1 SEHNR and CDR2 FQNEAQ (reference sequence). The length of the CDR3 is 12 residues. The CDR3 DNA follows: TGTGCCAGCAGCGGGGGGGAAAGAGTGGTGTTTTTT. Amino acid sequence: CASSGGERVVFF.

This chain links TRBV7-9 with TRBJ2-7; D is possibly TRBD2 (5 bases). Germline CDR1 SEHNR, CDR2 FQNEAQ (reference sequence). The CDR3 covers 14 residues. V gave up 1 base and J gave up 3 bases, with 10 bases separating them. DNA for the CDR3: TGTGCCAGCAGCTTAGATGCAGGACTCTACGAGCAGTACTTC. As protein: CASSLDAGLYEQYF.

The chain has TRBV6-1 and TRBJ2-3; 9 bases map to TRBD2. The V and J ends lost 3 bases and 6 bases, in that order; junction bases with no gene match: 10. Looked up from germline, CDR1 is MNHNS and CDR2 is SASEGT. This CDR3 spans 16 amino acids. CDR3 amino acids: CASSDSGGGALDTQYF. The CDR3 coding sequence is TGTGCCAGCAGTGATAGCGGCGGGGGGGCTTTGGATACGCAGTATTTT.

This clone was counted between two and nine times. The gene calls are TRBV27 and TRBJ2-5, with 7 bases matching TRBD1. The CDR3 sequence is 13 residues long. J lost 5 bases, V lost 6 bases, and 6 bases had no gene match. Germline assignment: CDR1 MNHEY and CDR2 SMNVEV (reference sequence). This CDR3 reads CASSLQGKETQYF. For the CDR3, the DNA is TGTGCCAGCAGCCTACAGGGGAAGGAGACCCAGTACTTC.

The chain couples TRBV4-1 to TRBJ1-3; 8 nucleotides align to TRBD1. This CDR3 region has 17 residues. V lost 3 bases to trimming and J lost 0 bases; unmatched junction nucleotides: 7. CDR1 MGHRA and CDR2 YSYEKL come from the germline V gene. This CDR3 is CASSQGPDRGSGNTIYF. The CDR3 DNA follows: TGCGCCAGCAGCCAGGGGCCTGACAGGGGCTCTGGAAACACCATATATTTT.

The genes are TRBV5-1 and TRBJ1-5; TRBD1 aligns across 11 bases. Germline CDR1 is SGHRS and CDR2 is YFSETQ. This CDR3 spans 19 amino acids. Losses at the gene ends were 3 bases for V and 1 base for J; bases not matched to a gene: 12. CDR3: CASSSFPGQGEGSNQPQHF. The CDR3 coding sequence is TGCGCCAGCAGCTCCTTCCCGGGACAGGGGGAGGGGAGCAATCAGCCCCAGCATTTT. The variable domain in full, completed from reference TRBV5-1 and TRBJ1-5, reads KAGVTQTPRYLIKTRGQQVTLSCSPISGHRSVSWYQQTPGQGLQFLFEYFSETQRNKGNFPGRFSGRQFSNSRSEMNVSTLELGDSALYLCASSSFPGQGEGSNQPQHFGDGTRLSIL.